The next 29 T cell receptor beta chains were all read from a single sample in a study of blood T cell repertoires in COVID-19. The method was immunoSEQ multiplex PCR; TCRdb's version includes in-frame clones alone and lacks a portion of them. The table includes about 180,000 clones, about 86% detected once. Sequenced input: peripheral blood. The receptors were gathered from a man in his forties or fifties with active or convalescent COVID-19.

Only a few counts were recorded for this clone. This sequence joins TRBV4-1 and TRBJ1-2; unclear D gene. The CDR3 extends over 16 amino acids. The V end was cut by 4 bases, the J end by 2 bases, with 17 bases between. In germline, CDR1 is MGHRA, CDR2 YSYEKL. The CDR3, as DNA: TGCGCCAGCAGCCCGACGGGTGGGAGAACAAACTATGGCTACACCTTC. Its translation: CASSPTGGRTNYGYTF.

The genes are TRBV4-2 and TRBJ2-1; 13 bases fit TRBD2. The CDR3 consists of 20 residues. The V gene end was trimmed by 2 bases and the J gene end by 4 bases; junction bases not matched to a gene: 14. Germline V lookup: CDR1 LGHNA, CDR2 YNFKEQ. CDR3 sequence: CASSQQSPGLAGPGYNEQFF. The CDR3 DNA reads TGTGCCAGCAGCCAACAATCACCGGGACTAGCGGGGCCCGGTTACAATGAGCAGTTCTTC.

The chain has TRBV4-3 and TRBJ1-1; 8 nucleotides align to TRBD1. After removal of 0 bases from V and 6 bases from J, the junction contained 3 bases not matched to a gene. Germline loops: CDR1 LGHNA, CDR2 YSLEER. The CDR3 sequence is 14 residues long. CDR3 DNA sequence: TGCGCCAGCAGCCAAGAGTCGACAGGGGCTGAAGCTTTCTTT. Translation: CASSQESTGAEAFF.

The chain couples TRBV11-3 to TRBJ1-1; a weak D match, TRBD1 (5 bases). With 1 base removed from V and 5 bases from J, the gap between germline ends came to 11 bases. The germline CDR1 and CDR2 sequences are SGHNT and YENEEA. The CDR3 covers 14 residues. DNA of the CDR3: TGTGCCAGCAGCTTAGGGGCAGGGAGGACTGAAGCTTTCTTT. Translating gives CASSLGAGRTEAFF.

J is TRBJ1-2 and V is TRBV7-8; 9 positions match TRBD1. Germline trimming cut 7 bases from V and 5 bases from J; bases unmatched to any gene: 11. The V gene's germline CDR1 is SGHVS and CDR2 FQNEAQ. This CDR3 region has 15 residues. The DNA of the CDR3 is TGTGCCAGCACCCCTTTAGGGGGACAGGGTTATGGCTACACCTTC. Translating gives CASTPLGGQGYGYTF.

Notes on this clone: One end of the junction is discordant with germline, which a read error may explain. The rearrangement links TRBV19 to TRBJ1-1; unclear D gene. This CDR3 region has 15 residues. CDR1 LNHDA and CDR2 SQIVND come from the germline V gene (reference sequence). The CDR3 sequence is CASNPSEKLKTEAFF. The CDR3 nucleotides are TGTGCCAGTAACCCTTCGGAGAAATTGAAGACTGAAGCTTTCTTT.

The CDR3 DNA reads TGCGCCAGCAGCCAGTCACTTCTAGCGGACTCCTACGAGCAGTACTTC. It encodes CASSQSLLADSYEQYF. The chain couples TRBV4-3 to TRBJ2-7; 7 positions match TRBD2. The CDR3 has 16 residues. Losses at the gene ends were 3 bases for V and 0 bases for J; bases not matched to a gene: 8. CDR1 is LGHNA, CDR2 YSLEER, per germline.

This rearrangement joins TRBV29-1 to TRBJ2-2; 10 bases match TRBD2. Per the germline V gene, CDR1 is SQVTM and CDR2 is ANQGSEA. This CDR3 is built from 15 residues. V trimming: 4 bases; J trimming: 3 bases; junction bases outside the gene matches: 5. The CDR3 reads CSVASGSLDTGELFF. The CDR3 DNA sequence: TGCAGCGTTGCTAGCGGGAGTTTAGACACCGGGGAGCTGTTTTTT.

The chain carries TRBV24-1 and TRBJ1-2, with D uncertain. The CDR3 contains 13 residues. The germline V gene encodes CDR1 KGHDR and CDR2 SFDVKD. Trimming pared 7 bases from V and 5 bases from J, leaving 13 bases between. The CDR3 sequence is CATRSDPGYGYTF. The CDR3 coding sequence is TGTGCCACCAGATCGGACCCGGGGTATGGCTACACCTTC.

The chain employs TRBV14 and TRBJ2-1; no reliable D call. Germline V gene data show CDR1 as SGHDN and CDR2 as FVKESK. CDR3 length: 14 amino acids. Trimming removed 1 base at V and 2 bases at J, with 6 bases between. CDR3 coding DNA: TGTGCCAGCAGCCAAGCTAATCCCTACAATGAGCAGTTCTTC. Its protein product is CASSQANPYNEQFF.

This chain uses TRBV7-3 with TRBJ1-1; a weak D match, TRBD1 (5 bases). The CDR3 is 16 residues long. V was pared by 7 bases and J by 0 bases, with 18 bases between. The germline CDR1 and CDR2 sequences are SGHTA and FQGTGA. Here the CDR3 reads CASTRWGRGMNTEAFF. DNA for the CDR3: TGTGCCAGCACCCGATGGGGTCGGGGGATGAACACTGAAGCTTTCTTT.

J is TRBJ2-4 and V is TRBV19; tentatively, D is TRBD2 (6 bases). The CDR3 totals 14 residues. V lost 3 bases and J lost 9, with 15 bases in between. Germline CDR1 reads LNHDA; CDR2 reads SQIVND (reference sequence). CDR3: CASSISSAGRIQYF. DNA for the CDR3: TGTGCCAGTAGTATTTCTTCAGCGGGTCGCATTCAGTACTTC.

V and J are TRBV6-5 and TRBJ2-1, with no clear D. Germline V CDR1 and CDR2: MNHEY, SVGAGI. CDR3 length: 13 residues. Trimming took 2 bases from V and 9 from J, leaving 11 bases between them. As DNA, the CDR3 is TGTGCCAGCAGTTACAGCCGGTCTGGTGAGCAGTTCTTC. Translating it yields CASSYSRSGEQFF.

The rearrangement links TRBV9 to TRBJ1-2; no firm D call. In germline, CDR1 is SGDLS, CDR2 YYNGEE. V was clipped by 0 bases and J by 8 bases, with 5 bases between them. CDR3 size: 11 residues. Here the CDR3 DNA reads TGTGCCAGCAGCGTAGGAGAGGGCTACACCTTC. This encodes CASSVGEGYTF.

This chain links TRBV5-1 with TRBJ1-1; D might be TRBD1 (5 bases). Trimming pared 0 bases from V and 0 bases from J, leaving 9 bases between. CDR1 and CDR2 (germline): SGHRS, YFSETQ. The CDR3 totals 15 residues. The CDR3 sequence: CASSLGTGVNTEAFF. CDR3 in DNA: TGCGCCAGCAGCTTGGGGACGGGGGTGAACACTGAAGCTTTCTTT.

This chain connects TRBV27 to TRBJ2-7, with 7 bases aligning to TRBD2. J lost 5 bases, V lost 5 bases, and 12 bases had no gene match. The germline V gene encodes CDR1 MNHEY and CDR2 SMNVEV (reference sequence). The CDR3 length is 15 residues. The CDR3 spells CASSGGGLLQDEQYF. The DNA for the CDR3 is TGTGCCAGCAGTGGGGGGGGACTCCTCCAAGACGAGCAGTACTTC.

This sequence joins TRBV5-1 and TRBJ2-7; D is unresolved. V was trimmed by 4 bases and J by 5 bases, leaving 19 bases between them. Germline assignment: CDR1 SGHRS and CDR2 YFSETQ. This CDR3 comprises 15 residues. The CDR3 sequence: CASSLDAPIPNEQYF. CDR3 nucleotides: TGCGCCAGCAGCCTGGACGCGCCTATTCCCAACGAGCAGTACTTC. The full variable domain, in which reference TRBV5-1 and TRBJ2-7 provide the parts outside the CDR3, is KAGVTQTPRYLIKTRGQQVTLSCSPISGHRSVSWYQQTPGQGLQFLFEYFSETQRNKGNFPGRFSGRQFSNSRSEMNVSTLELGDSALYLCASSLDAPIPNEQYFGPGTRLTVT.

This chain connects TRBV5-6 to TRBJ2-3; 9 bases agree with TRBD1. Germline V gene sequence: CDR1 SGHDT, CDR2 YYEEEE. The CDR3 runs to 14 residues. The J segment lost 5 bases and the V segment lost 6 bases, leaving 7 bases of the junction unmatched. The CDR3: CASNQQGAGDTQYF. CDR3 nucleotide sequence: TGTGCCAGCAACCAACAGGGGGCGGGAGATACGCAGTATTTT. The entire variable domain, with the rest obtained from reference TRBV5-6 and TRBJ2-3, is as follows: DAGVTQSPTHLIKTRGQQVTLRCSPKSGHDTVSWYQQALGQGPQFIFQYYEEEERQRGNFPDRFSGHQFPNYSSELNVNALLLGDSALYLCASNQQGAGDTQYFGPGTRLTVL.

The V call is TRBV5-4, the J call TRBJ2-3; the match to TRBD1 covers 11 bases. CDR1 is SGHNT, CDR2 YYREEE, per germline (reference sequence). With 4 bases clipped from V and 6 bases from J, the junction kept 10 bases outside the gene matches. The length of the CDR3 is 16 residues. CDR3 DNA: TGTGCCAGCAGCGGCAGGGACAGGGGGGGTCGGGATACGCAGTATTTT. Amino acids: CASSGRDRGGRDTQYF.

The chain carries TRBV7-9 and TRBJ2-1; 11 bases fit TRBD2. V shed 7 bases, J shed 8 bases, and the junction held 10 bases outside the gene matches. This CDR3 has 15 amino acids. Germline CDR1 SEHNR, CDR2 FQNEAQ (reference sequence). In DNA, the CDR3 is TGTGCCAGCACCCTAACTAGCGGGAGTTTCCATGAGCAGTTCTTC. Encoded protein: CASTLTSGSFHEQFF. Drawing the rest from reference TRBV7-9 and TRBJ2-1, the complete variable domain is DTGVSQNPRHKITKRGQNVTFRCDPISEHNRLYWYRQTLGQGPEFLTYFQNEAQLEKSRLLSDRFSAERPKGSFSTLEIQRTEQGDSAMYLCASTLTSGSFHEQFFGPGTRLTVL.

V gene TRBV7-2 combines with J gene TRBJ1-2; 7 bases agree with TRBD1. The CDR3 totals 14 residues. The V segment lost 5 bases and the J segment 5 bases; nucleotides outside the gene matches: 8. Per the germline V gene, CDR1 is SGHTA and CDR2 is FQGNSA. In DNA, the CDR3 is TGTGCCAGCAGCCCGGGACAGACTTGGTATGGCTACACCTTC. The encoded protein is CASSPGQTWYGYTF.

This chain connects TRBV5-1 to TRBJ2-3, with 10 bases identical to TRBD2. J gave up 1 base and V 5 bases, and 4 bases lay outside the gene matches. The CDR3 has 15 amino acids. Germline CDR1 SGHRS, CDR2 YFSETQ. The CDR3 sequence: CASSTSGTGTDTQYF. In DNA, the CDR3 is TGCGCCAGCAGTACTAGCGGGACCGGCACAGATACGCAGTATTTT.

The CDR3 nucleotides read TGTGCCAGCAGCCCCATGGGGGGGAGAGATGAGCAGTTCTTC. The encoded protein is CASSPMGGRDEQFF. The V and J genes are TRBV7-3 and TRBJ2-1; TRBD2 matches at 7 bases. The junction had 9 bases not matched to a gene; V was cut back by 5 bases and J by 8 bases. CDR3 size: 14 residues. Germline assignment: CDR1 SGHTA and CDR2 FQGTGA.

This chain uses TRBV5-1 with TRBJ1-3; D ambiguous. With 2 bases removed from V and 0 bases from J, the gap between germline ends came to 9 bases. Germline-derived CDR1 and CDR2 are SGHRS and YFSETQ. The CDR3 is 15 residues long. As DNA, the CDR3 is TGCGCCAGCAGCTTAAGTGGAGGCTCTGGAAACACCATATATTTT. Translation gives CASSLSGGSGNTIYF.

The rearrangement links TRBV9 to TRBJ1-4; possible D gene TRBD1, 5 bases. This CDR3 comprises 15 residues. Germline V gives CDR1 SGDLS, CDR2 YYNGEE. The germline V and J ends were trimmed by 4 bases and 0 bases, with 10 bases remaining between them. The DNA for the CDR3 is TGTGCCAGCAGCAGCGGGGGGGCAACTAATGAAAAACTGTTTTTT. Translating it yields CASSSGGATNEKLFF.

The rearrangement joins TRBV6-2 or TRBV6-3 to TRBJ1-2; D unclear. Germline CDR1 MNHEY, CDR2 SVGEGT. Deletions cut 5 bases from V and 1 base from J, with 11 bases between. The CDR3 extends over 14 amino acids. This chain's CDR3 is CASSGPTNNYGYTF. For the CDR3, the DNA is TGTGCCAGCAGTGGGCCCACAAATAACTATGGCTACACCTTC.

The genes are TRBV5-4 and TRBJ1-1, with D maybe TRBD1 (6 bases). CDR1 is SGHNT, CDR2 YYREEE, per germline (reference sequence). The CDR3 is made up of 14 amino acids. V lost 3 bases to trimming and J lost 3 bases, with 12 bases between them. The CDR3 nucleotides read TGTGCCAGCAGCTCCCCAGGGGCGGACACTGAAGCTTTCTTT. Translated: CASSSPGADTEAFF. Full variable domain (rest looked up from reference TRBV5-4 and TRBJ1-1): ETGVTQSPTHLIKTRGQQVTLRCSSQSGHNTVSWYQQALGQGPQFIFQYYREEENGRGNFPPRFSGLQFPNYSSELNVNALELDDSALYLCASSSPGADTEAFFGQGTRLTVV.

This clone appeared a few times. The chain is built from TRBV27 and TRBJ1-5; TRBD1 aligns across 10 bases. Germline CDR1 and CDR2: MNHEY and SMNVEV (reference sequence). The CDR3 loop spans 16 amino acids. V shed 0 bases, J shed 7 bases, and the junction held 6 bases outside the gene matches. CDR3 in amino acids: CASSLSGTGVGQPQHF. CDR3 nucleotide sequence: TGTGCCAGCAGTTTATCGGGGACAGGGGTCGGGCAGCCCCAGCATTTT.

This chain uses TRBV5-1 with TRBJ1-2; the D is unclear. The CDR3 is made up of 13 amino acids. V was cut by 10 bases and J by 1 base, with 14 bases left in between. In germline, CDR1 is SGHRS, CDR2 YFSETQ. The CDR3 nucleotides read TGCGCCTCCAGGTCAGACCTTAACTATGGCTACACCTTC. Its translation: CASRSDLNYGYTF. Full variable domain (outside the CDR3, taken from reference TRBV5-1 and TRBJ1-2): KAGVTQTPRYLIKTRGQQVTLSCSPISGHRSVSWYQQTPGQGLQFLFEYFSETQRNKGNFPGRFSGRQFSNSRSEMNVSTLELGDSALYLCASRSDLNYGYTFGSGTRLTVV.